The next 21 T cell receptor beta chains were all read from a single sample in a study of cytomegalovirus exposure and HLA in healthy donors. With 60 Vbeta and 13 Jbeta primers, the PCR was carried out. This table comes from immunoSEQ multiplex PCR, and its TCRdb copy is limited to in-frame clones, with some not included. Among 200,000 or so clones listed, less than 90% were seen once. The source material was PBMCs. The source is a boy aged 5-17 years in good health and CMV-seronegative.

The chain combines TRBV10-3 with TRBJ1-2, with D hard to call. Germline CDR1 reads ENHRY; CDR2 reads SYGVKD. V was cut by 0 bases and J by 0 bases, with 11 bases left in between. CDR3 length: 16 residues. CDR3 nucleotides: TGTGCCATCAGTGAGTCTAGGCGGGAAGCTAACTATGGCTACACCTTC. It codes for CAISESRREANYGYTF.

The chain couples TRBV9 to TRBJ2-1, with TRBD2 identical over 12 bases. The CDR3 contains 16 residues. Trimming cost V 4 bases and J 2 bases; bases outside gene matches: 4. Germline V CDR1 and CDR2: SGDLS, YYNGEE. The DNA for the CDR3 is TGTGCCAGCAGCACCCGACTAGCGGGGGCCTACAATGAGCAGTTCTTC. Residues: CASSTRLAGAYNEQFF.

The chain employs TRBV28 and TRBJ2-7; 7 bases match TRBD1. With 4 bases clipped from V and 2 bases from J, the junction kept 2 bases outside the gene matches. Germline V CDR1 and CDR2: MDHEN, SYDVKM. The CDR3 has 13 amino acids. The CDR3 is CASSWDSPYEQYF. In DNA, the CDR3 is TGTGCCAGCAGTTGGGACAGCCCCTACGAGCAGTACTTC.

The chain combines TRBV11-3 with TRBJ2-1; TRBD2 matches 11 bases. The CDR3 is 16 residues long. Germline assignment: CDR1 SGHNT and CDR2 YENEEA. V lost 5 bases and J lost 7; bases outside the gene matches: 10. CDR3 nucleotides: TGTGCCAGCAGCCTGGTAGCGGGAGGGCCGGGTAATGAGCAGTTCTTC. Encoded protein: CASSLVAGGPGNEQFF.

In the case of this clone: Distinct nucleotide sequences in the sample also encode this CDR3. This chain links TRBV30 with TRBJ2-7; the D gene is possibly TRBD2 (5 bases). The CDR3 is 12 amino acids. Trimming left V 0 bases short and J 4 bases short, with 7 bases between. Germline lookup yields CDR1 GTSNPN and CDR2 SVGIG (reference sequence). DNA of the CDR3: TGTGCCTGGAGTGTGGCGGGTTACGAGCAGTACTTC. Amino acids: CAWSVAGYEQYF.

The V call is TRBV7-2, the J call TRBJ1-4, with D hard to call. With 1 base removed from V and 0 bases from J, the gap between germline ends came to 6 bases. CDR3 length: 15 amino acids. The germline gives CDR1 SGHTA, CDR2 FQGNSA. In nucleotides, the CDR3 is TGTGCCAGCAGCTTAGACAGATCAACTAATGAAAAACTGTTTTTT. Amino acids: CASSLDRSTNEKLFF.

This sequence joins TRBV19 and TRBJ2-2; tentative D call: TRBD1 (5 bases). The CDR3 covers 20 residues. Per the germline V gene, CDR1 is LNHDA and CDR2 is SQIVND (reference sequence). Between the trimmed V and J ends, which lost 0 bases and 0 bases, there was a span of 20 bases. The DNA of the CDR3 is TGTGCCAGTAGTATAGATCATTTAGGATGGACACGGACGAACACCGGGGAGCTGTTTTTT. It yields the protein CASSIDHLGWTRTNTGELFF.

This clone was seen more than once but under ten times. The chain carries TRBV6-5 and TRBJ2-3; unclear D gene. Germline CDR1 reads MNHEY; CDR2 reads SVGAGI. The CDR3 has 14 amino acids. V shed 3 bases and J shed 2 bases, with 9 bases lying between them. DNA for the CDR3: TGTGCCAGCAGTTATCTTGGGCCCACAGATACGCAGTATTTT. Translating it yields CASSYLGPTDTQYF.

The chain combines TRBV28 with TRBJ1-4; D possibly corresponds to TRBD1 (5 bases). V dropped 5 bases and J dropped 6 bases, with 10 bases sitting between them. This CDR3 region has 13 residues. The germline V gene has CDR1 MDHEN and CDR2 SYDVKM. The CDR3 region is CASSQTGDEKLFF. The CDR3 DNA follows: TGTGCCAGCAGTCAAACAGGAGATGAAAAACTGTTTTTT.

This clone occurred once. The V and J genes are TRBV6-6 and TRBJ1-2; possible D gene TRBD1, 5 bases. Germline assignment: CDR1 MNHNY and CDR2 SVGAGI (reference sequence). V was shortened by 0 bases and J by 4 bases, with 6 bases between the two germline ends. The CDR3 length is 13 residues. The CDR3 protein is CASSYSQGYGYTF. The CDR3, as DNA: TGTGCCAGCAGTTACTCGCAGGGCTATGGCTACACCTTC.

The J gene is TRBJ2-3, the V gene TRBV7-2; D possibly corresponds to TRBD1 (5 bases). CDR1 is SGHTA and CDR2 is FQGNSA in the germline V gene. V lost 6 bases to trimming and J lost 2 bases, with 12 bases between them. This CDR3 region has 14 residues. The CDR3, as DNA: TGTGCCAGCAGTTTAAGACAGCCCACAGATACGCAGTATTTT. Translated: CASSLRQPTDTQYF.

This clone was seen just once. The rearrangement links TRBV6-5 to TRBJ2-1, with a weak D call TRBD2 (6 bases). This CDR3 region has 15 residues. CDR1 and CDR2 (germline): MNHEY, SVGAGI. V lost 7 bases and J 2 bases, leaving 15 bases between the germline ends. CDR3 nucleotide sequence: TGTGCCAGCACCGAGGTAGGCGGGACCTACAATGAGCAGTTCTTC. It codes for CASTEVGGTYNEQFF.

This sequence joins TRBV9 and TRBJ2-7; maybe TRBD1 (5 bases). The CDR3 sequence is 14 residues long. Germline V gene sequence: CDR1 SGDLS, CDR2 YYNGEE. Trimming removed 4 bases from V and 0 bases from J, with 11 bases in between. The CDR3 DNA reads TGTGCCAGCAGCTCGGACATGAGCTCCTACGAGCAGTACTTC. This codes for CASSSDMSSYEQYF. The variable domain in full, with the rest retrieved from reference TRBV9 and TRBJ2-7, is DSGVTQTPKHLITATGQRVTLRCSPRSGDLSVYWYQQSLDQGLQFLIQYYNGEERAKGNILERFSAQQFPDLHSELNLSSLELGDSALYFCASSSDMSSYEQYFGPGTRLTVT.

This chain connects TRBV6-5 to TRBJ2-3; perhaps TRBD1 as D (5 bases). The V end lost 1 base, the J end lost 5 bases, and 13 bases lay between the germline ends. This CDR3 comprises 15 residues. Germline V gene sequence: CDR1 MNHEY, CDR2 SVGAGI. CDR3 nucleotide sequence: TGTGCCAGCAGTTACTTGGGGCAGGGAAGAGATACGCAGTATTTT. It yields the protein CASSYLGQGRDTQYF.

V gene TRBV19 combines with J gene TRBJ1-2; tentatively, D is TRBD1 (5 bases). CDR1 is LNHDA and CDR2 is SQIVND in the germline V gene (reference sequence). This CDR3 is built from 14 residues. With 7 bases removed from V and 3 bases from J, the gap between germline ends came to 15 bases. DNA for the CDR3: TGTGCCAGTAATGGGGTCCAGGGCTACTATGGCTACACCTTC. It yields the protein CASNGVQGYYGYTF.

A single count supports this clone. V gene TRBV30 combines with J gene TRBJ1-6; D is ambiguous. CDR1 is GTSNPN, CDR2 SVGIG, per germline (reference sequence). Trimming left V 5 bases short and J 5 bases short, with 25 bases between. The CDR3 runs 18 residues. CDR3 residues: CAWSGPGRRWGDNSPLHF. In nucleotides, the CDR3 is TGTGCCTGGTCTGGACCCGGGAGGAGGTGGGGAGATAATTCACCCCTCCACTTT.

This clone was detected only a few times. The genes are TRBV2 and TRBJ2-2; tentative D call: TRBD2 (7 bases). V was pared by 3 bases and J by 4 bases, with 12 bases between. Looked up from germline, CDR1 is SNHLY and CDR2 is FYNNEI. The CDR3 has 15 residues. CDR3 nucleotides: TGTGCCAGCAGTGACGTGCGGGGGCTCACCGGGGAGCTGTTTTTT. This translates into CASSDVRGLTGELFF.

The rearrangement joins TRBV5-8 to TRBJ1-5; D may be TRBD1 (5 bases). The CDR3 length is 15 residues. V was clipped by 1 base and J by 6 bases, with 14 bases between them. Germline lookup yields CDR1 SGHTS and CDR2 YDEGEE. CDR3 nucleotides: TGTGCCAGCAGCTTGTTAGGGGTCCGCACTCAGCCCCAGCATTTT. It specifies CASSLLGVRTQPQHF.

This clone occurred once. V is TRBV10-3 and J is TRBJ1-3, with 10 bases aligning to TRBD1. The CDR3 extends over 16 amino acids. V trimming: 2 bases; J trimming: 4 bases; junction bases outside the gene matches: 5. CDR1 and CDR2 (germline): ENHRY, SYGVKD. The CDR3, as DNA: TGTGCCATCAGTGAGAGGGACAGGGGATCCGGAAACACCATATATTTT. This gives the protein CAISERDRGSGNTIYF.

The rearrangement links TRBV7-8 to TRBJ2-7; 9 bases are a match to TRBD1. Germline-derived CDR1 and CDR2 are SGHVS and FQNEAQ. V lost 5 bases to trimming and J lost 12 bases; unmatched junction nucleotides: 11. The CDR3 loop spans 13 amino acids. CDR3 residues: CASSPGQGFQSYF. For the CDR3, the DNA is TGTGCCAGCAGCCCGGGACAGGGCTTTCAGTCGTACTTC. The full variable domain, with the rest looked up from reference TRBV7-8 and TRBJ2-7, is GAGVSQSPRYKVAKRGQDVALRCDPISGHVSLFWYQQALGQGPEFLTYFQNEAQLDKSGLPSDRFFAERPEGSVSTLKIQRTQQEDSAVYLCASSPGQGFQSYFGPGTRLTVT.

This clone was detected once. The V and J genes are TRBV1 and TRBJ2-3; the listed D gene, TRBD2, was not tested against the DNA. TRBV1 represents a pseudogene. The CDR3 runs to 14 residues. CDR3 DNA: TGCACCAGCATCCTTACTACTAGGAGAGATACGCAGTATTTT. The encoded protein is CTSILTTRRDTQYF.